The clone carrying this T cell receptor beta chain was seen at least ten times. The data were taken from a study of molecular identifiers for immune sequencing clone quantification. Using its own MiXCR run on the PCR reads, TCRdb lists one record per CDR3 protein. Seen here are 37,000 or so distinct CDR3 sequences, 18% observed once, and the top ten hold roughly 7.7%. Germline V gives CDR1 SGHAT, CDR2 FQNNGV. The junction had 7 bases not matched to a gene; V was cut back by 5 bases and J by 0 bases. The CDR3 has 18 amino acids. V and J are TRBV11-2 and TRBJ2-7; the match to TRBD2 covers 16 bases. The TCR originated in a human donor in good health. Some libraries in this study had Jurkat cell RNA spiked in. Source material: naive CD8+ T cells from blood, with Jurkat cell RNA spiked in. Subset in this sample: FACS-sorted CD8+CD4-CCR7+CD45RA+ naive T cells. In nucleotides, the CDR3 is TGTGCCAGCAGCGGACCGGGACTAGCGGGAGGGATCTCCTACGAGCAGTACTTC. As protein: CASSGPGLAGGISYEQYF. The full variable domain, in which reference TRBV11-2 and TRBJ2-7 provide the parts outside the CDR3, is EAGVAQSPRYKIIEKRQSVAFWCNPISGHATLYWYQQILGQGPKLLIQFQNNGVVDDSQLPKDRFSAERLKGVDSTLKIQPAKLEDSAVYLCASSGPGLAGGISYEQYFGPGTRLTVT.